Listed below are T cell receptor beta chains from one sample, sequenced in a study of cytomegalovirus exposure and HLA in healthy donors. TCRdb's table, derived via immunoSEQ multiplex PCR, lists solely in-frame clones and lacks some. This sample has 95,000 to 130,000 clones, with 70% to 75% found just once. The sequenced sample consisted of PBMCs. These receptors were obtained from a woman aged 18-29 years in good health and CMV-seronegative. The conserved cysteine and the conserved F or W are not part of the CDR3 here. Fields, in order: V gene, D gene, CDR3 protein. D genes are given only for firm matches.

TRBV27,TRBD1,ASSWGQGFTEAF
TRBV7-6,TRBD1,ASSASGGKSPLH
TRBV21-1,NA,AITAKDSGGDYGYT
TRBV14,TRBD1,ASSRSDRAWDEQY
TRBV6-1,NA,ASSEAGGTKY
TRBV10-3,TRBD1,ATRDRVAHQPQH
TRBV14,NA,ASSLATYNSPLH
TRBV6-5,TRBD1,ASSPTGLLYEQY
TRBV19,TRBD1,ASSDRGHEQY
TRBV28,TRBD1,ASSPPDRDNQPQH
TRBV7-8,TRBD1,ASSAMTGDSNQPQH
TRBV10-3,NA,AISEPRSPPPTRTTNEKLF
TRBV7-6,TRBD1,ASSSTGQGLGEQY
TRBV29-1,TRBD2,SVEGGGTAGEQY
TRBV10-3,TRBD1,AIRSGTDNQPQH
TRBV6-1,TRBD1,ASSSGTVNTEAF
TRBV6-1,NA,ASSEAQGTEAF
TRBV5-1,NA,ASSLVLARNSPLH